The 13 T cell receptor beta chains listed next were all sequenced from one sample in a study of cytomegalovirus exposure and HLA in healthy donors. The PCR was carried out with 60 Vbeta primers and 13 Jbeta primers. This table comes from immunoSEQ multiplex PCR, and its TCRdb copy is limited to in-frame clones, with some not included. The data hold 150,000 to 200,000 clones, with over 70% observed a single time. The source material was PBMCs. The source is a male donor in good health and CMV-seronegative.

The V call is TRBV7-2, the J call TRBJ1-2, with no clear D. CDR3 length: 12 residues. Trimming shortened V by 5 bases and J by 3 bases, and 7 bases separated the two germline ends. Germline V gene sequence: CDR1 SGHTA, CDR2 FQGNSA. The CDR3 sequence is CASSSQDYGYTF. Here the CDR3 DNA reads TGTGCCAGCAGCAGTCAGGACTATGGCTACACCTTC.

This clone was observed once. CDR3 protein: CASSPDRGGYQPQHF. The CDR3 nucleotides read TGTGCCAGCAGTCCAGACAGGGGAGGTTATCAGCCCCAGCATTTT. The chain combines TRBV6-5 with TRBJ1-5; TRBD1 agrees at 8 bases. Losses at the gene ends were 5 bases for V and 5 bases for J; bases not matched to a gene: 8. The CDR3 runs to 15 residues. Germline loops: CDR1 MNHEY, CDR2 SVGAGI.

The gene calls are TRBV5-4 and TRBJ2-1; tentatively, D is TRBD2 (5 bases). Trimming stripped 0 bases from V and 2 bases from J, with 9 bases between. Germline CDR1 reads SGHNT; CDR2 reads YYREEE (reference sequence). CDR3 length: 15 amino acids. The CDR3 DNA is TGTGCCAGCAGCTTGGGAGCGGCGACCTACAATGAGCAGTTCTTC. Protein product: CASSLGAATYNEQFF.

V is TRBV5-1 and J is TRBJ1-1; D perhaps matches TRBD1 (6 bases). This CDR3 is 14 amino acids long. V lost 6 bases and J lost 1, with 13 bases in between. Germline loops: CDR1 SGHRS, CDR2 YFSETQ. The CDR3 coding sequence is TGCGCCAGCAAATTCGGACAGAAGAACACTGAAGCTTTCTTT. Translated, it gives CASKFGQKNTEAFF.

The CDR3 sequence: CASSIQAATGELFF. Here the CDR3 DNA reads TGTGCCAGTAGTATTCAAGCGGCCACCGGGGAGCTGTTTTTT. J is TRBJ2-2 and V is TRBV19; maybe TRBD2 (5 bases). Germline CDR1 is LNHDA and CDR2 is SQIVND (reference sequence). Trimming took off 3 bases at V and 4 bases at J, with 9 bases between the two ends. The length of the CDR3 is 14 residues.

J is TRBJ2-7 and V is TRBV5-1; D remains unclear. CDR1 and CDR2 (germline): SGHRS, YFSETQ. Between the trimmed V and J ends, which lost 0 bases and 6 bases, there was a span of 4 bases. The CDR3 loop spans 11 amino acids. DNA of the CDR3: TGCGCCAGCAGCTTGGACGGCGAGCAGTACTTC. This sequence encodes CASSLDGEQYF.

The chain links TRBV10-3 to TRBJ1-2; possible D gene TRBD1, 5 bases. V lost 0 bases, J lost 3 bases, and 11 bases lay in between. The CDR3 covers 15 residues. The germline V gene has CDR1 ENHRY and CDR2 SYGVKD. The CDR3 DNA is TGTGCCATCAGTGAGTCGACGGGAGGGGACTATGGCTACACCTTC. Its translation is CAISESTGGDYGYTF.

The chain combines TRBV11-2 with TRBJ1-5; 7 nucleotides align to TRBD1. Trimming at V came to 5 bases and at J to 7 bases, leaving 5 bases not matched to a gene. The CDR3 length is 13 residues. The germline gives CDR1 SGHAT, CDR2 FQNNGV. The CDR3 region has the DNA TGTGCCAGCAGCCTCGACAGGGAACAGCCCCAGCATTTT. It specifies CASSLDREQPQHF.

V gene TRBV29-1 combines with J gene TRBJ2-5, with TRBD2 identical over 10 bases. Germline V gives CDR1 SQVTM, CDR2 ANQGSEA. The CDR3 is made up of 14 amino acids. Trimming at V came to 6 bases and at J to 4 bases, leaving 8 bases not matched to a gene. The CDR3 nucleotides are TGCAGCGTCAAGGGTAGCGGGGGGTCAGAGACCCAGTACTTC. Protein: CSVKGSGGSETQYF.

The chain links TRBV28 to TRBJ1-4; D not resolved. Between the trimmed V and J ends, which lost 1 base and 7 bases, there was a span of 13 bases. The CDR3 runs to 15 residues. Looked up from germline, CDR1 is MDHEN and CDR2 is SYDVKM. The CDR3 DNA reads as TGTGCCAGCAGTTTATCCGGCTCCCGGGGTGAAAAACTGTTTTTT. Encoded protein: CASSLSGSRGEKLFF.

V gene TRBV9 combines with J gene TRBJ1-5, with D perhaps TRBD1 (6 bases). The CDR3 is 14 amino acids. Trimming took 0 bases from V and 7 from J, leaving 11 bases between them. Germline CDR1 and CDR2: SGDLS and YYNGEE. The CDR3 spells CASSVVGAVQPQHF. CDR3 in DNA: TGTGCCAGCAGCGTAGTGGGGGCTGTACAGCCCCAGCATTTT. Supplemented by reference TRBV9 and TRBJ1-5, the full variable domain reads DSGVTQTPKHLITATGQRVTLRCSPRSGDLSVYWYQQSLDQGLQFLIQYYNGEERAKGNILERFSAQQFPDLHSELNLSSLELGDSALYFCASSVVGAVQPQHFGDGTRLSIL.

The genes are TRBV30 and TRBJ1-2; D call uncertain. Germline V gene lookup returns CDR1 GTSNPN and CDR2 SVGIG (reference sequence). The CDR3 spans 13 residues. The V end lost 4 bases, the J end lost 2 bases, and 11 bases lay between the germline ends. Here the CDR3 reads CAWTCGQNYGYTF. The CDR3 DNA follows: TGTGCCTGGACCTGTGGGCAGAACTATGGCTACACCTTC.

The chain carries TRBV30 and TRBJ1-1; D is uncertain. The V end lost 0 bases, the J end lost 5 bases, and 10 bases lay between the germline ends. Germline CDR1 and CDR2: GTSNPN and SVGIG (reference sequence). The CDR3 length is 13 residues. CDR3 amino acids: CAWSVGSGTEAFF. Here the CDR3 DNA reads TGTGCCTGGAGTGTGGGATCGGGGACTGAAGCTTTCTTT.